These 2 T cell receptor beta chains were sequenced from one sample in a study of shared clonotypes between healthy human individuals. Assay used: immunoSEQ multiplex PCR; TCRdb lists only in-frame clones, some missing. Found here are about 2.3 million clones, 90% to 95% of them singletons; the top ten hold around 0.4%. Sequenced material: naive CD4+ T cells from PBMCs. This sample's subset: CD45RA+ positively selected. The receptor source for this set is a man aged 18 to 30 in good health. Some clones in this sample may be carry-over from other donors' samples.

With regard to this clone: The sample has other DNA sequences that encode this CDR3 too. The chain is built from TRBV5-1 and TRBJ1-1, with D unclear. The V end was cut by 0 bases, the J end by 1 base, with 7 bases between. Per the germline V gene, CDR1 is SGHRS and CDR2 is YFSETQ. This CDR3 region has 14 residues. CDR3 nucleotide sequence: TGCGCCAGCAGCTTGGACAGTAGGAACACTGAAGCTTTCTTT. It translates to CASSLDSRNTEAFF.

The J gene is TRBJ1-2, the V gene TRBV19, with 9 bases lining up with TRBD1. Trimming cost V 11 bases and J 4 bases; bases outside gene matches: 8. The CDR3 is 13 residues long. Looked up from germline, CDR1 is LNHDA and CDR2 is SQIVND (reference sequence). The CDR3 DNA follows: TGTGCCTCTGAGACAGGGGGAGGCTATGGCTACACCTTC. This translates into CASETGGGYGYTF. The entire variable domain, with the rest obtained from reference TRBV19 and TRBJ1-2, is as follows: DGGITQSPKYLFRKEGQNVTLSCEQNLNHDAMYWYRQDPGQGLRLIYYSQIVNDFQKGDIAEGYSVSREKKESFPLTVTSAQKNPTAFYLCASETGGGYGYTFGSGTRLTVV.